The 25 T cell receptor beta chains presented below share a single source sample, sequenced in a study of TIL therapy for anti-PD-1-resistant metastatic lung cancer. The time point is: pre-treatment sample, taken before nivolumab and TIL therapy. The libraries were made with immunoSEQ v3. Clones were sequenced by immunoSEQ multiplex PCR, and TCRdb holds only the in-frame ones, with some missing. Here the sample spans around 15,000 clones, over 70% being singletons. This sample comprised blood, obtained at baseline. These receptor sequences come from a person aged 25 to 85 with non-small cell lung cancer.

V usage is TRBV2 and J usage is TRBJ1-6; perhaps TRBD1 as D (6 bases). The CDR3 is 15 amino acids. Germline values: CDR1 SNHLY, CDR2 FYNNEI. Trimming stripped 6 bases from V and 5 bases from J, with 14 bases between. CDR3 in amino acids: CASSWDTRDNSPLHF. The CDR3 DNA sequence: TGTGCCAGCAGCTGGGACACCCGTGATAATTCACCCCTCCACTTT.

The gene calls are TRBV14 and TRBJ2-3; unclear D gene. The germline CDR1 and CDR2 sequences are SGHDN and FVKESK. Trimming removed 5 bases at V and 0 bases at J, with 9 bases between. This CDR3 region has 14 residues. CDR3 protein: CASSADSSTDTQYF. The DNA for the CDR3 is TGTGCCAGCAGCGCCGACTCTAGCACAGATACGCAGTATTTT.

This clone is termed large (0.1 to 1%). DNA of the CDR3: TGTGCCAGTAGTATAGATCGATCCGGGGGATCTTATAGCAATCAGCCCCAGCATTTT. Translated, it gives CASSIDRSGGSYSNQPQHF. The chain couples TRBV19 to TRBJ1-5; weak D call: TRBD1 (5 bases). The CDR3 contains 19 residues. Trimming stripped 0 bases from V and 0 bases from J, with 18 bases between. Germline V lookup: CDR1 LNHDA, CDR2 SQIVND (reference sequence).

This clone has more than one count but fewer than ten. The V gene is TRBV27, the J gene TRBJ1-5, with a tentative D call TRBD1 (6 bases). Germline values: CDR1 MNHEY, CDR2 SMNVEV (reference sequence). CDR3 length: 13 amino acids. V dropped 5 bases and J dropped 4 bases, with 9 bases sitting between them. CDR3 DNA sequence: TGTGCCAGCAGTCACAGGGTAAATCAGCCCCAGCATTTT. Translated, it gives CASSHRVNQPQHF.

The chain employs TRBV29-1 and TRBJ2-4; possibly TRBD1 or TRBD2 for D (5 bases each). This CDR3 contains 13 residues. With 7 bases removed from V and 5 bases from J, the gap between germline ends came to 15 bases. In germline, CDR1 is SQVTM, CDR2 ANQGSEA. The CDR3 is CSALRRDENIQYF. CDR3 DNA sequence: TGCAGCGCCCTACGCCGGGACGAAAACATTCAGTACTTC.

The DNA of the CDR3 is TGCGCCACCATAGGACAGGACTATGGCTACACCTTC. Translation: CATIGQDYGYTF. This chain joins TRBV10-2 and TRBJ1-2; 7 nucleotides align to TRBD1. The CDR3 has 12 residues. CDR1 is WSHSY and CDR2 is SAAADI in the germline V gene. The junction had 5 bases not matched to a gene; V was cut back by 10 bases and J by 3 bases.

V is TRBV5-1 and J is TRBJ1-2; the match to TRBD1 covers 7 bases. There are 14 residues in the CDR3. CDR1 SGHRS and CDR2 YFSETQ come from the germline V gene. Germline trimming cut 1 base from V and 9 bases from J; bases unmatched to any gene: 9. The CDR3 here is CASSLWDSLDRYTF. The CDR3 DNA reads as TGCGCCAGCAGCTTGTGGGACAGTCTCGATCGCTACACCTTC.

This clone was seen just once. The chain combines TRBV29-1 with TRBJ2-2; tentatively, D is TRBD2 (6 bases). Trimming removed 7 bases at V and 5 bases at J, with 17 bases between. Germline CDR1 SQVTM, CDR2 ANQGSEA. The length of the CDR3 is 14 residues. The CDR3 sequence is CSARLRGGTGELFF. The CDR3 region has the DNA TGCAGCGCCCGTCTTCGGGGAGGTACCGGGGAGCTGTTTTTT.

The chain joins TRBV10-3 to TRBJ1-2; no clear D gene. Germline CDR1 reads ENHRY; CDR2 reads SYGVKD. CDR3 length equals 16 residues. Trimming shortened V by 0 bases and J by 5 bases, and 16 bases separated the two germline ends. The CDR3 DNA sequence: TGTGCCATCAGTGAGTCGATTGCGGGTAGCGGGTATGGCTACACCTTC. As protein: CAISESIAGSGYGYTF.

The chain uses TRBV29-1 and TRBJ1-1; D is unclear. Germline loops: CDR1 SQVTM, CDR2 ANQGSEA. The CDR3 totals 15 residues. Trimming cost V 3 bases and J 1 base, with 15 bases left between them. CDR3 residues: CSVDSGRRENTEAFF. For the CDR3, the DNA is TGCAGCGTTGATTCGGGCAGAAGGGAGAACACTGAAGCTTTCTTT.

V and J are TRBV20-1 and TRBJ1-4, with D unclear. The CDR3 consists of 11 residues. V lost 6 bases to trimming and J lost 11 bases, with 13 bases between them. Per the germline V gene, CDR1 is DFQATT and CDR2 is SNEGSKA (reference sequence). CDR3 loop: CSASPGSKLFF. For the CDR3, the DNA is TGCAGTGCAAGCCCGGGATCTAAACTGTTTTTT.

This clone was detected once. The rearrangement links TRBV4-1 to TRBJ2-5; D possibly matches TRBD1 or TRBD2 (5 bases each). The CDR3 spans 17 residues. Germline CDR1 reads MGHRA; CDR2 reads YSYEKL. V was clipped by 3 bases and J by 1 base, with 18 bases between them. The CDR3 is CASSQRPSRDVQETQYF. CDR3 sequence (DNA): TGCGCCAGCAGCCAGAGGCCCTCCAGGGACGTCCAAGAGACCCAGTACTTC.

This clone was seen more than once but under ten times. Other DNA sequences from this sample encode an identical CDR3 as well. The genes are TRBV28 and TRBJ2-1, with D unclear. The germline V gene encodes CDR1 MDHEN and CDR2 SYDVKM. V was cut by 3 bases and J by 4 bases, with 4 bases left in between. This CDR3 spans 12 amino acids. This chain's CDR3 is CASSLEYNEQFF. In DNA, the CDR3 is TGTGCCAGCAGTTTGGAATACAATGAGCAGTTCTTC. The full variable domain, in which reference TRBV28 and TRBJ2-1 provide the parts outside the CDR3, is DVKVTQSSRYLVKRTGEKVFLECVQDMDHENMFWYRQDPGLGLRLIYFSYDVKMKEKGDIPEGYSVSREKKERFSLILESASTNQTSMYLCASSLEYNEQFFGPGTRLTVL.

The chain combines TRBV5-1 with TRBJ2-7; D is uncertain. V lost 2 bases and J lost 4, with 4 bases in between. CDR1 is SGHRS and CDR2 is YFSETQ in the germline V gene. The CDR3 is 11 residues long. As DNA, the CDR3 is TGCGCCAGCAGCTTAGGGTACGAGCAGTACTTC. Translated: CASSLGYEQYF.

This clone was seen a handful of times. The chain recombines TRBV5-1 with TRBJ1-5; tentative D call: TRBD1 (5 bases). The germline gives CDR1 SGHRS, CDR2 YFSETQ. V was clipped by 2 bases and J by 5 bases, with 11 bases between them. This CDR3 has 14 amino acids. This CDR3 reads CASSFGTADQPQHF. CDR3 DNA: TGCGCCAGCAGCTTCGGGACGGCCGATCAGCCCCAGCATTTT.

As concerns this clone: Mismatch with germline at one junction end may stem from a read error. The V and J genes are TRBV7-7 and TRBJ2-5; possibly TRBD1 for D (6 bases). CDR1 and CDR2 (germline): SSHAT, FNYEAQ (reference sequence). This CDR3 has 14 residues. CDR3 region: CASSAWTDQETQYF. The DNA for the CDR3 is TGTGCTAGCAGCGCGTGGACAGATCAAGAGACCCAGTACTTC.

This clone is a singleton in its sample. The chain combines TRBV11-3 with TRBJ1-1, with D possibly TRBD1 on 5 matching bases. The V gene lost 3 bases and the J gene lost 1 base, with 12 bases spanning the gap. CDR1 is SGHNT, CDR2 YENEEA, per germline. The CDR3 covers 15 residues. The CDR3 nucleotides are TGTGCCAGCAGCTTCGGGGCGGCGGAGAACACTGAAGCTTTCTTT. This gives the protein CASSFGAAENTEAFF.

In this sample, this clone turned up once. The rearrangement links TRBV5-6 to TRBJ2-2; unclear D gene. Trimming removed 6 bases from V and 7 bases from J, with 22 bases in between. The CDR3 runs 16 residues. Germline CDR1 reads SGHDT; CDR2 reads YYEEEE. In nucleotides, the CDR3 is TGTGCCAGCAAAACGGACCGCTCCGGCTTCGGCGGGGAGCTGTTTTTT. This sequence encodes CASKTDRSGFGGELFF.

This sequence joins TRBV10-3 and TRBJ2-5; TRBD1 matches 10 bases. Gene TRBJ2-7 matches the end of the DNA better, so the J call may be wrong. This CDR3 region has 16 residues. CDR1 is ENHRY and CDR2 is SYGVKD in the germline V gene. The CDR3: CAISEFQDRGSYEQYF. CDR3 sequence (DNA): TGTGCCATCAGTGAATTCCAGGACAGGGGGTCCTACGAGCAGTACTTC.

This clone showed up just once. One end of the junction fails to match germline, which may point to a read error. The sample contains more than one DNA sequence encoding this CDR3. Written as DNA, the CDR3 is TGCGCCAGCAGCCCGTCCTTCACAGGGGGAAGCACAGATACGCAGTATTTT. Its translation is CASSPSFTGGSTDTQYF. The rearrangement links TRBV5-5 to TRBJ2-3, with 8 bases that match TRBD1. The CDR3 is 17 residues long. CDR1 and CDR2 from the germline V gene are SGHKS and YYEKEE (reference sequence).

The chain is built from TRBV13 and TRBJ2-7; 9 positions agree with TRBD2. The V segment lost 7 bases and the J segment 2 bases; nucleotides outside the gene matches: 6. The CDR3 consists of 14 residues. Germline V gene sequence: CDR1 PRHDT, CDR2 FYEKMQ (reference sequence). The CDR3 is CASTQRGVAYEQYF. CDR3 sequence (DNA): TGTGCCAGCACACAGCGGGGGGTCGCCTACGAGCAGTACTTC. Filled out from reference TRBV13 and TRBJ2-7, the complete variable domain reads AAGVIQSPRHLIKEKRETATLKCYPIPRHDTVYWYQQGPGQDPQFLISFYEKMQSDKGSIPDRFSAQQFSDYHSELNMSSLELGDSALYFCASTQRGVAYEQYFGPGTRLTVT.

The chain links TRBV5-5 to TRBJ2-7; D call uncertain. CDR3 length: 14 amino acids. The ends were cut back, 3 bases at V and 3 bases at J, with 13 bases in the middle. The V gene's germline CDR1 is SGHKS and CDR2 YYEKEE (reference sequence). CDR3 in DNA: TGTGCCAGCAGCTACCTACAAGCCGGCTACGAGCAGTACTTC. Translation gives CASSYLQAGYEQYF.

The rearrangement joins TRBV19 to TRBJ1-5; 12 nucleotides align to TRBD1. Germline values: CDR1 LNHDA, CDR2 SQIVND (reference sequence). Trimming cost V 3 bases and J 6 bases; bases outside gene matches: 6. The CDR3 covers 16 residues. The CDR3 region is CASSISGTGGLQPQHF. The CDR3 DNA is TGTGCCAGTAGTATCTCCGGGACAGGGGGCCTTCAGCCCCAGCATTTT.

DNA for the CDR3: TGTGCCAGCAGCTTAGATGGGACAGGTCCCAATGAGCAGTTCTTC. Protein sequence: CASSLDGTGPNEQFF. The J gene is TRBJ2-1, the V gene TRBV7-2; TRBD1 agrees at 8 bases. V was pared by 1 base and J by 6 bases, with 5 bases of the junction left unmatched. The CDR3 runs 15 residues. Looked up from germline, CDR1 is SGHTA and CDR2 is FQGNSA.

This clone was seen more than once but under ten times. The chain couples TRBV7-7 to TRBJ2-2, with TRBD2 as a possible D gene (5 bases). CDR1 and CDR2 (germline): SSHAT, FNYEAQ (reference sequence). This CDR3 spans 13 amino acids. V was trimmed by 11 bases and J by 8 bases, leaving 18 bases between them. For the CDR3, the DNA is TGTGCCTGGGAGAAGGACTTCGGAGGGGAGCTGTTTTTT. Its protein product is CAWEKDFGGELFF.